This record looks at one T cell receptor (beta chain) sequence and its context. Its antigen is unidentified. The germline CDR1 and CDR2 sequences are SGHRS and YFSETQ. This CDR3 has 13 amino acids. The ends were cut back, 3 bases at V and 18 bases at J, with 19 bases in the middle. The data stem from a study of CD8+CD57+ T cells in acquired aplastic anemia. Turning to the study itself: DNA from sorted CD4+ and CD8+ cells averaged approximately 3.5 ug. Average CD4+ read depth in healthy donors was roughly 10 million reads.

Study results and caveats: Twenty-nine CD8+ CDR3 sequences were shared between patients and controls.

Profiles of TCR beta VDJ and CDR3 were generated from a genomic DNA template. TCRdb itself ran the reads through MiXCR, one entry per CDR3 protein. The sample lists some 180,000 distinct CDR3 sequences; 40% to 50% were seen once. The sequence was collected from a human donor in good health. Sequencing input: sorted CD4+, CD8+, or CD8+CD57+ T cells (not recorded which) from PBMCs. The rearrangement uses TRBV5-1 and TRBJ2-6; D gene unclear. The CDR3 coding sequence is TGCGCCAGCAGCTCTGGGGTCCTCCCTCATCAGACTTTC. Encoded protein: CASSSGVLPHQTF.